These 10 T cell receptor beta chains were sequenced from one sample in a study of shared T cell receptors in the human thymus. Sequencing used immunoSEQ multiplex PCR; TCRdb keeps in-frame clones, though not all of them. This sample carries 700,000 or so clones, 75% to 90% of them seen once, and the ten largest clones take more than 0.01%. The sample also formed part of further work on human thymus T cells.

Sequenced: thymocytes. The receptors come from a girl under three years old with a congenital heart defect.

The V gene is TRBV28, the J gene TRBJ1-2; TRBD1 agrees at 7 bases. CDR1 MDHEN and CDR2 SYDVKM come from the germline V gene. J lost 2 bases, V lost 8 bases, and 8 bases had no gene match. The CDR3 is made up of 14 amino acids. CDR3 residues: CASSAGTVNYGYTF. DNA for the CDR3: TGTGCCAGCTCTGCCGGGACAGTAAACTATGGCTACACCTTC.

The rearrangement joins TRBV4-2 to TRBJ2-2; a weak D match, TRBD1 (5 bases). The V and J ends lost 3 bases and 4 bases respectively, with 12 bases between them. This CDR3 is 15 amino acids long. Germline values: CDR1 LGHNA, CDR2 YNFKEQ. The CDR3, as DNA: TGTGCCAGCAGCCAGGAAAGACAGATCACCGGGGAGCTGTTTTTT. Translated: CASSQERQITGELFF.

This chain uses TRBV6-4 with TRBJ2-1; D unresolved. The CDR3 sequence is 16 residues long. Germline-derived CDR1 and CDR2 are MRHNA and SNTAGT. V dropped 3 bases and J dropped 0 bases, with 12 bases sitting between them. The CDR3 DNA follows: TGTGCCAGCAGTGATACCCGTAGGAGCTCCTACAATGAGCAGTTCTTC. Amino acids: CASSDTRRSSYNEQFF.

This sequence joins TRBV15 and TRBJ2-5; 8 bases map to TRBD2. V lost 0 bases, J lost 4 bases, and 4 bases stayed unmatched. The germline CDR1 and CDR2 sequences are LNHNV and YYDKDF (reference sequence). The CDR3 runs 15 residues. The CDR3 loop is CATSRDCLAGETQYF. The CDR3 region has the DNA TGTGCCACCAGCAGAGATTGCCTAGCGGGAGAGACCCAGTACTTC.

This chain connects TRBV6-5 to TRBJ2-3, with TRBD2 as a possible D gene (5 bases). Trimming stripped 10 bases from V and 0 bases from J, with 8 bases between. CDR1 is MNHEY and CDR2 is SVGAGI in the germline V gene. This CDR3 comprises 12 residues. DNA for the CDR3: TGTGCCACCCGGACTAGCACAGATACGCAGTATTTT. It encodes CATRTSTDTQYF.

V is TRBV21-1 and J is TRBJ2-5; the table names TRBD2, a call not compared with the DNA. TRBV21-1 represents a pseudogene. This CDR3 contains 15 residues. As DNA, the CDR3 is TGTGCCAGCAGACCGCAACTAGGGAATCGTGAGACCCAGTACTTC. The encoded protein is CASRPQLGNRETQYF.

Here the CDR3 reads CASSRGTGTDTYEQYF. For the CDR3, the DNA is TGTGCCAGCAGCAGGGGGACCGGGACAGATACCTACGAGCAGTACTTC. The rearrangement links TRBV9 to TRBJ2-5; TRBD1 matches 7 bases. The closer fit of TRBJ2-7 to the DNA end suggests the J call may be wrong. This CDR3 is 16 amino acids long. CDR1 SGDLS and CDR2 YYNGEE come from the germline V gene.

V gene TRBV6-6 combines with J gene TRBJ1-2; the D gene is possibly TRBD1 (6 bases). The V and J ends lost 5 bases and 3 bases respectively, with 13 bases between them. The germline gives CDR1 MNHNY, CDR2 SVGAGI (reference sequence). This CDR3 has 14 residues. The CDR3 DNA reads as TGTGCCAGCAGTGCCTCAGGGGTGGACTATGGCTACACCTTC. Translated: CASSASGVDYGYTF.

This clone was seen more than once but under ten times. The rearrangement uses TRBV10-3 and TRBJ2-7; 8 bases match TRBD1. J lost 4 bases, V lost 4 bases, and 6 bases had no gene match. Germline CDR1 and CDR2: ENHRY and SYGVKD. The CDR3 is 14 amino acids. CDR3 protein: CAISVKTGAYEQYF. The DNA for the CDR3 is TGTGCCATCAGTGTAAAGACAGGGGCTTACGAGCAGTACTTC.

This rearrangement joins TRBV10-3 to TRBJ1-1, with D tentatively TRBD1 (6 bases). CDR1 and CDR2 (germline): ENHRY, SYGVKD. This CDR3 comprises 13 residues. The V end lost 10 bases, the J end lost 4 bases, and 16 bases lay between the germline ends. CDR3 region: CATPTGWSTEAFF. CDR3 nucleotide sequence: TGTGCCACGCCTACAGGGTGGAGCACTGAAGCTTTCTTT.